The clone carrying this TCR beta chain has a count of ten or more. Its antigen is unknown. The data were taken from a study of identical twins. MiXCR, run by TCRdb on the 5' RACE reads, gives a single entry per CDR3 protein. Among 500,000 to 650,000 distinct CDR3 sequences listed, 7.1% were seen once. Study-wide findings and caveats: Zero-insertion analyses could be partly confounded by invariant MAIT and iNKT cells. Within twin pairs, the out-of-frame alpha sequences they shared showed excess low generation probability. Twin sharing of out-of-frame TCR alpha was underestimated by models in monozygotic pairs.

All donors were healthy, and all were Caucasian. The CDR3 sequence is 12 residues long. The ends were cut back, 3 bases at V and 11 bases at J, with 12 bases in the middle. In germline, CDR1 is SGHRS, CDR2 YFSETQ. These same data were also listed under a study on yellow fever vaccine responses in identical twins.

The sample was PBMCs. The chain combines TRBV5-1 with TRBJ2-1; D is ambiguous. This TCR derives from a woman aged 18 to 35 in good health. DNA of the CDR3: TGCGCCAGCAGCTCTATAAAAGGGAAGCAGTTCTTC. Residues: CASSSIKGKQFF.